The rows below give T cell receptor beta chains drawn from one sample of a study of human T cells and chemical hapten exposure. In TCRdb, the RACE reads were re-called with MiXCR into one record per CDR3 protein. The sample shows around 380,000 distinct CDR3 sequences, about 4.8% of them seen only once. The sample was whole blood, taken in connection with sensitization to the hapten diphenylcyclopropenone (DPC). Every receptor here comes from a woman in her fifties or sixties with alopecia areata. Some clones in this sample may be carry-over from other donors' samples. The CDR3 runs from the conserved cysteine through the conserved F or W.

j_call v_call cdr3_aa
TRBJ1-6 TRBV27 CASSRTGHNYNSPLHF
TRBJ2-7 TRBV6-5 CASSYSNRGVEQYF
TRBJ2-1 TRBV14 CASSQVWASGKNEQFF
TRBJ1-5 TRBV5-5 CARGTGGKQPQHF
TRBJ2-6 TRBV18 CASSPTGRNSGANVLTF
TRBJ2-1 TRBV7-9 CASSLEPGFLGNEQFF
TRBJ2-7 TRBV5-6 CASTRDRGDEQYF
TRBJ2-2 TRBV29-1 CSVASLLTGELFF
TRBJ2-1 TRBV7-9 CASSLSGVYNEQFF
TRBJ2-1 TRBV28 CATRDSRKNEQFF
TRBJ2-7 TRBV6-1 CASSEYPSPYEQYF
TRBJ2-3 TRBV4-2 CASSQEPSSGRSDTQYF
TRBJ1-5 TRBV20-1 CSAREGGLNNQPQHF
TRBJ2-3 TRBV7-9 CASSTEGSADTQYF
TRBJ2-1 TRBV2 CASGDWTSGNEQFF
TRBJ2-1 TRBV6-1 CASSVDGYNEQFF
TRBJ2-5 TRBV6-5 CASSYFGGETQYF
TRBJ2-5 TRBV7-2 CASSPTSGRGTQYF
TRBJ1-2 TRBV3-1 CASSQDRGSYGYTF
TRBJ2-7 TRBV11-2 CASSLEGQGYEQYF
TRBJ2-3 TRBV20-1 CSAREGGPSTDTQYF
TRBJ2-3 TRBV4-1 CASSQPGGSDTQYF
TRBJ2-2 TRBV12-3/TRBV12-4 CASSRLGTVNTGELFF
TRBJ1-1 TRBV2 CATRQETNTEAFF
TRBJ2-1 TRBV11-2 CASSLDSRDEQFF
TRBJ2-7 TRBV6-1 CASSVSGVYEQYF
TRBJ1-2 TRBV3-1 CASSQESPHYGYTF
TRBJ2-2 TRBV6-1 CASTYRLAGAHYGGELFF
TRBJ2-3 TRBV6-5 CASSDRQTDTQYF
TRBJ2-1 TRBV7-2 CASSFTDEQFF
TRBJ1-3 TRBV29-1 CSVYRGLVSGNTIYF
TRBJ1-2 TRBV10-3 CAISESMEHYGYTF
TRBJ1-6 TRBV9 CASSVEGVYNSPLHF
TRBJ1-5 TRBV12-5 CASGLLGHAREPQHF
TRBJ1-2 TRBV12-3/TRBV12-4 CASSIGGFNYGYTF
TRBJ2-2 TRBV28 CASLTILRDRETRAGELFF
TRBJ2-1 TRBV4-3 CASSHGLAGGYEQFF
TRBJ2-4 TRBV4-3 CASSQDLLGSGRAGSAKNIQYF
TRBJ1-1 TRBV6-1 CASSGRDTLVEAFF
TRBJ2-5 TRBV7-2 CASSLEQGAETQYF
TRBJ1-5 TRBV7-9 CASSPMGGGNQPQHF
TRBJ1-1 TRBV28 CASTLILGPAEAFF
TRBJ2-7 TRBV29-1 CSAGEGWYDEQYF
TRBJ2-6 TRBV27 CASRDLSGANVLTF